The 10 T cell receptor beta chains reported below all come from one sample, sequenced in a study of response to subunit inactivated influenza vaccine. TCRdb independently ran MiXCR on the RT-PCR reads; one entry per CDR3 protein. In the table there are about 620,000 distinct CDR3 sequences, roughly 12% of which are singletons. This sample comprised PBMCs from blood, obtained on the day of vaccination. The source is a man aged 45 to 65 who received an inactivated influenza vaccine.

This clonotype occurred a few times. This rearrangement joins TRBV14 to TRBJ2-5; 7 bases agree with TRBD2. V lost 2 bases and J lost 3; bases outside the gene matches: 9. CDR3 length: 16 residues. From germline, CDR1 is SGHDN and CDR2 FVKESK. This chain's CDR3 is CASSQKDRRGEETQYF. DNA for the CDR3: TGTGCCAGCAGCCAAAAAGACAGACGGGGGGAAGAGACCCAGTACTTC.

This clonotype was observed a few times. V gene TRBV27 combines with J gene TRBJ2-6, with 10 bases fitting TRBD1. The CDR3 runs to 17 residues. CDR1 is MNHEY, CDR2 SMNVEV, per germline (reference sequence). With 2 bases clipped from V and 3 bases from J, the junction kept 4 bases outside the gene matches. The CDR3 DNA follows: TGTGCCAGCAGTTTAGGCGGGACAGGGGTTGGGGCCAACGTCCTGACTTTC. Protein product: CASSLGGTGVGANVLTF.

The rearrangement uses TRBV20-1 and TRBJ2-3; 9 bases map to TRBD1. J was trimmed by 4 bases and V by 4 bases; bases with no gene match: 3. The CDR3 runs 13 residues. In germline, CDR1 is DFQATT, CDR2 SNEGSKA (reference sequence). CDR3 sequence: CSANTGGSDTQYF. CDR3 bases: TGCAGTGCTAACACAGGGGGCTCAGATACGCAGTATTTT.

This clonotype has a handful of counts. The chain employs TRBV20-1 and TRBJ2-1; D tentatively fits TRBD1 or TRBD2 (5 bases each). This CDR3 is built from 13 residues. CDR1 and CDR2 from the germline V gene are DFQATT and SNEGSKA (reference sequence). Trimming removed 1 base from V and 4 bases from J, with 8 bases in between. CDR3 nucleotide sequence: TGCAGTGCTAGAGTGGGGGTGTACAATGAGCAGTTCTTC. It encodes CSARVGVYNEQFF.

CDR3 DNA: TGTGCCAGCACCTCCCTCGACAAGACCCAGTACTTC. The encoded protein is CASTSLDKTQYF. The chain has TRBV5-6 and TRBJ2-5; D gene uncertain. V lost 6 bases and J lost 6, with 12 bases in between. Germline CDR1 reads SGHDT; CDR2 reads YYEEEE. The CDR3 is 12 residues long.

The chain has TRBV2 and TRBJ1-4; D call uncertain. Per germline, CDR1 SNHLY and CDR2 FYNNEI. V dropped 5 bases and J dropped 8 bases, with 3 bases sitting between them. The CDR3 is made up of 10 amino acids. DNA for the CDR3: TGTGCCAGCAGTAGGGAAAAACTGTTTTTT. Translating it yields CASSREKLFF.

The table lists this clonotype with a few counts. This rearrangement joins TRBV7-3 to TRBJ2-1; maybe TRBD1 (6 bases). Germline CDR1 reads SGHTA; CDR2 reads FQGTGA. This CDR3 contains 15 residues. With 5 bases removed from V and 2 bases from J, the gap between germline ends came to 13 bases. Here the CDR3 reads CASSEGGSAYNEQFF. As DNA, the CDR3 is TGTGCCAGCAGCGAAGGGGGTAGCGCCTACAATGAGCAGTTCTTC.

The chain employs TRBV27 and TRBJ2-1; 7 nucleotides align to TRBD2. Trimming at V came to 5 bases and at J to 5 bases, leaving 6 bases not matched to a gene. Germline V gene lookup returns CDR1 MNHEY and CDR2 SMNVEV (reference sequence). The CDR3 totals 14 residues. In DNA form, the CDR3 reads TGTGCCAGCAGTACCGGGACTATAAACAATGAGCAGTTCTTC. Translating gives CASSTGTINNEQFF.

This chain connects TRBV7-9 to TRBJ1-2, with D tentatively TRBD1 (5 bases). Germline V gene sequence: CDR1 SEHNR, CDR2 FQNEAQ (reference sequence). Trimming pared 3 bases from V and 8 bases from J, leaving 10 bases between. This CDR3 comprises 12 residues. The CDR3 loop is CASSFRGRGYTF. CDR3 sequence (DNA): TGTGCCAGCAGCTTTAGGGGTCGGGGCTACACCTTC.

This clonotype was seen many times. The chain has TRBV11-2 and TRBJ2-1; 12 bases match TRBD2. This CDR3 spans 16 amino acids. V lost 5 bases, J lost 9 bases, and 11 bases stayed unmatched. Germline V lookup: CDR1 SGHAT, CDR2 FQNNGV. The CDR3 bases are TGTGCCAGCAGCCCCCGGGCTAGCGGGGGGGCCGGTGAGCAGTTCTTC. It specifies CASSPRASGGAGEQFF.